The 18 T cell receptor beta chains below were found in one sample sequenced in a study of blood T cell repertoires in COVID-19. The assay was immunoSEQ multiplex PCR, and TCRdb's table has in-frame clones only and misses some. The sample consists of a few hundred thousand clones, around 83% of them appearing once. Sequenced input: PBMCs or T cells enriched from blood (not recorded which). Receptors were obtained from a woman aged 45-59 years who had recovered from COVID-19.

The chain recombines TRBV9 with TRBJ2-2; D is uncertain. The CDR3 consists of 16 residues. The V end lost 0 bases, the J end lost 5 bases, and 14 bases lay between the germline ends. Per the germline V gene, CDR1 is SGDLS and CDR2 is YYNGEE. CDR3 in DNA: TGTGCCAGCAGCGTAGCTACTTCATTACTGACCGGGGAGCTGTTTTTT. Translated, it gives CASSVATSLLTGELFF.

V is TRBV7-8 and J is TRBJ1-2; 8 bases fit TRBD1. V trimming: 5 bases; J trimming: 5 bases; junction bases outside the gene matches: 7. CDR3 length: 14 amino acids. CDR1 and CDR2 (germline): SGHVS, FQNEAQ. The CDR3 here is CASSPGQGGYGYTF. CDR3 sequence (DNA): TGTGCCAGCAGCCCTGGACAGGGAGGATATGGCTACACCTTC. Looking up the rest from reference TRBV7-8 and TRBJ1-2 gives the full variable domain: GAGVSQSPRYKVAKRGQDVALRCDPISGHVSLFWYQQALGQGPEFLTYFQNEAQLDKSGLPSDRFFAERPEGSVSTLKIQRTQQEDSAVYLCASSPGQGGYGYTFGSGTRLTVV.

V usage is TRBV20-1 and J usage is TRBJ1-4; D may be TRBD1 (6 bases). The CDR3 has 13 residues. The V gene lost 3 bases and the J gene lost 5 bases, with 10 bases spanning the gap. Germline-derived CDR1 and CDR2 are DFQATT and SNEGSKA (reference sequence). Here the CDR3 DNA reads TGCAGTGCTAGTCTAGGACAGAATGAAAAACTGTTTTTT. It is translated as CSASLGQNEKLFF.

The CDR3 protein is CASSGGGASQPQHF. The CDR3 nucleotides read TGTGCCAGTAGTGGAGGGGGCGCCTCTCAGCCCCAGCATTTT. This chain uses TRBV19 with TRBJ1-5, with 7 bases aligning to TRBD1. The germline gives CDR1 LNHDA, CDR2 SQIVND (reference sequence). The CDR3 totals 14 residues. Trimming removed 5 bases from V and 6 bases from J; junction bases left unmatched: 7.

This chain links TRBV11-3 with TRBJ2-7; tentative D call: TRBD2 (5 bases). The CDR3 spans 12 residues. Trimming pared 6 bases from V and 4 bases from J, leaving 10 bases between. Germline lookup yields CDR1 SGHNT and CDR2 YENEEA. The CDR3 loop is CASRGLGYEQYF. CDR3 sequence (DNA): TGTGCCAGCAGAGGACTCGGTTACGAGCAGTACTTC.

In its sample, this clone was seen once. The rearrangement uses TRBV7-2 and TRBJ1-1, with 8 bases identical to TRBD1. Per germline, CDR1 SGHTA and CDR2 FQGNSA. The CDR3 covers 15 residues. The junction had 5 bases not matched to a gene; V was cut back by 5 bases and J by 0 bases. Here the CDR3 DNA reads TGTGCCAGCAGCCCGGGACAGGCTATGAACACTGAAGCTTTCTTT. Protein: CASSPGQAMNTEAFF.

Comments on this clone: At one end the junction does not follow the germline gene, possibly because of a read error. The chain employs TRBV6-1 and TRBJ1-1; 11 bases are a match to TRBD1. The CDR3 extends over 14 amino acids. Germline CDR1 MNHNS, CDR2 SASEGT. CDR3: CASREGTGGTEAFF. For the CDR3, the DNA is TGTGCCAGCAGGGAAGGGACAGGGGGGACTGAAGCTTTCTTT.

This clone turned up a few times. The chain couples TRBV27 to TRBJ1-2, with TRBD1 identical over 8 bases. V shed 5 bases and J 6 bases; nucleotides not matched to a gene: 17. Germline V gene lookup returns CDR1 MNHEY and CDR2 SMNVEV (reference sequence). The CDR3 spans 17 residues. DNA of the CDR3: TGTGCCAGCAGTCCGTGGGGACAGGCCGCTCCTGGGAATGGCTACACCTTC. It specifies CASSPWGQAAPGNGYTF.

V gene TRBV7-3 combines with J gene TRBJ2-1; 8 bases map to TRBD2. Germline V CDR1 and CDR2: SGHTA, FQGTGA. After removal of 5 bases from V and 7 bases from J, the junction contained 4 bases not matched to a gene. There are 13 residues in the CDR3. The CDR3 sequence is CASSPQRENEQFF. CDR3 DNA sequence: TGTGCCAGCAGCCCCCAGCGGGAGAATGAGCAGTTCTTC.

The CDR3 region has the DNA TGTGCCAGCAGGGGGACTAGCGGGAGTCATAATGAGCAGTTCTTC. Its protein is CASRGTSGSHNEQFF. This rearrangement joins TRBV2 to TRBJ2-1; TRBD2 aligns across 14 bases. The CDR3 spans 15 residues. Germline CDR1 reads SNHLY; CDR2 reads FYNNEI. V lost 6 bases, J lost 7 bases, and 5 bases stayed unmatched.

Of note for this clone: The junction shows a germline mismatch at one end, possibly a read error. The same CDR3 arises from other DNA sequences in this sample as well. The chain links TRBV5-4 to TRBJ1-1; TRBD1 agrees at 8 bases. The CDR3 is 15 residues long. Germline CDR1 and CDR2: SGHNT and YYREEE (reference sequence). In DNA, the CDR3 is TGTGCCAGCAGCCGAACTCAGGGGGCGGTCACTGAGGCTTTCTTT. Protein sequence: CASSRTQGAVTEAFF.

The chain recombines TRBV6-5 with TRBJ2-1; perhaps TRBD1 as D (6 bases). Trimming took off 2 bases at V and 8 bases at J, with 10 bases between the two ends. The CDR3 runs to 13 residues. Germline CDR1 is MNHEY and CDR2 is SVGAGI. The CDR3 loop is CASSYVRGDEQFF. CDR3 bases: TGTGCCAGCAGTTACGTCAGGGGCGATGAGCAGTTCTTC.

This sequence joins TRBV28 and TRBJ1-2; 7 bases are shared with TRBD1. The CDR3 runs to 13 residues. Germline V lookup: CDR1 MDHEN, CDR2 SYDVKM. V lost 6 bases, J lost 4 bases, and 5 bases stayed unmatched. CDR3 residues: CASSITGAYGYTF. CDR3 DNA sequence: TGTGCCAGCAGCATTACAGGGGCCTATGGCTACACCTTC.

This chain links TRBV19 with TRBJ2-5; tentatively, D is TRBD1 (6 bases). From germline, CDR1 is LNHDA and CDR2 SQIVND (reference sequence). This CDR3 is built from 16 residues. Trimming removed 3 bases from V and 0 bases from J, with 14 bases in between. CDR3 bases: TGTGCCAGTAGTATGAGGCGGCAGGGGAACCAAGAGACCCAGTACTTC. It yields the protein CASSMRRQGNQETQYF.

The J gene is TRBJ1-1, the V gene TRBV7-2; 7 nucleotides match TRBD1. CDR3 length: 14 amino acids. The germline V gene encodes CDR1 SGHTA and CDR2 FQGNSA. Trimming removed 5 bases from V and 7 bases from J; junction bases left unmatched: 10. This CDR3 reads CASSTGTALVEAFF. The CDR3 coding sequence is TGTGCCAGCAGCACCGGGACAGCATTGGTTGAAGCTTTCTTT.

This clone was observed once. The CDR3 coding sequence is TGCAGCGTTGATGGGACTAGCGGCTACGAGCAGTACTTC. This codes for CSVDGTSGYEQYF. This chain uses TRBV29-1 with TRBJ2-7; 11 bases map to TRBD2. The CDR3 has 13 residues. The germline CDR1 and CDR2 sequences are SQVTM and ANQGSEA. V dropped 3 bases and J dropped 3; count of bases not matched to a gene: 1.

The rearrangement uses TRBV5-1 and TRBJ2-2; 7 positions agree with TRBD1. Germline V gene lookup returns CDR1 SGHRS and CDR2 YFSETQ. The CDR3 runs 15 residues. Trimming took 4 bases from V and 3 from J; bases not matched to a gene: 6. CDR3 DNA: TGCGCCAGCAGCCTGACAGGGTGGGACACCGGGGAGCTGTTTTTT. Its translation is CASSLTGWDTGELFF.

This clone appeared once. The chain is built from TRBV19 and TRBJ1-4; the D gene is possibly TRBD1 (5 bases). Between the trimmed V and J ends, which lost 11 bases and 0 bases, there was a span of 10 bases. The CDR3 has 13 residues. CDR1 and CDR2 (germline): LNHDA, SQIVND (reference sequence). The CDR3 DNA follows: TGTGCCTCCAGGGCTGCAACTAATGAAAAACTGTTTTTT. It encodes CASRAATNEKLFF.